These 8 T cell receptor beta chains came from one sample sequenced in a study of T-cell memory formation after mild COVID-19 listed by TCRdb under 2021. The library was produced with 5' RACE. The instrument given in TCRdb is Illumina NovaSeq 6000. TCRdb ran its own pipeline on the public reads, namely fastp trimming at Q25 and MiXCR clone calling, and kept in-frame beta chains. Identical CDR3 proteins give one entry, which carries the most common genes and DNA. The sample has approximately 150,000 distinct CDR3 sequences on record, 13% to 15% of them singletons. Jointly, the top ten make up around an eighth of the sample. Sequenced: PBMCs or a T cell subset sorted from them (not recorded which). These receptors were collected from an adult woman who had mild COVID-19 (a few samples of this study predate the infection). The sample titles of this study are shuffled in the database, so cell type and time point are left out; the donor was told from shared clones.

The sample holds a few counts of this clonotype. The J gene is TRBJ2-7, the V gene TRBV2, with TRBD2 matching over 7 bases. The CDR3 totals 14 residues. With V trimmed by 10 bases and J by 3 bases, 12 bases remained unmatched. Germline V gene data show CDR1 as SNHLY and CDR2 as FYNNEI. CDR3 coding DNA: TGTGCCATCACTAAGCGGGGCGATTACTACGAGCAGTACTTC. It yields the protein CAITKRGDYYEQYF.

The rearrangement links TRBV3-1 to TRBJ2-7; 8 nucleotides match TRBD1. This CDR3 spans 17 amino acids. Germline V lookup: CDR1 LGHDT, CDR2 YNNKEL (reference sequence). Trimming took 5 bases from V and 3 from J; bases not matched to a gene: 15. CDR3 in DNA: TGTGCCAGCAGCGAAACCCCGGACAGGGTGGATGTCTACGAGCAGTACTTC. It yields the protein CASSETPDRVDVYEQYF.

This clonotype came up a few times. The chain combines TRBV30 with TRBJ2-3; D ambiguous. V shed 0 bases and J shed 4 bases, with 8 bases lying between them. Germline V gives CDR1 GTSNPN, CDR2 SVGIG (reference sequence). This CDR3 is built from 13 residues. The CDR3 DNA follows: TGTGCCTGGAGTGTAGACAATGCAGATACGCAGTATTTT. Residues: CAWSVDNADTQYF.

This clonotype was seen more than once but under ten times. The V gene is TRBV18, the J gene TRBJ2-2; no definite D call. The CDR3 spans 15 residues. CDR1 is KGHSH and CDR2 is LQKENI in the germline V gene. Trimming took 2 bases from V and 4 from J, leaving 11 bases between them. In DNA, the CDR3 is TGTGCCAGCTCACCAATGTCTCGGGTCACCGGGGAGCTGTTTTTT. Its protein product is CASSPMSRVTGELFF.

Many counts were recorded for this clonotype. In DNA form, the CDR3 reads TGCGCCAGCAGCTTGAGGCTCAGGACAGGGAACACCGGGGAGCTGTTTTTT. Translating it yields CASSLRLRTGNTGELFF. The chain joins TRBV5-1 to TRBJ2-2; 7 bases map to TRBD1. The CDR3 runs 17 residues. Germline assignment: CDR1 SGHRS and CDR2 YFSETQ. J lost 1 base, V lost 1 base, and 7 bases had no gene match.

At least ten counts were recorded for this clonotype. The chain employs TRBV7-2 and TRBJ2-1, with 7 bases aligning to TRBD2. V lost 3 bases and J lost 2; bases outside the gene matches: 4. The CDR3 sequence is 15 residues long. Germline-derived CDR1 and CDR2 are SGHTA and FQGNSA. Here the CDR3 reads CASSFSGTTYNEQFF. The CDR3, as DNA: TGTGCCAGCAGCTTCTCGGGGACTACCTACAATGAGCAGTTCTTC.

This chain links TRBV19 with TRBJ2-3; D possibly corresponds to TRBD1 (5 bases). CDR3 length: 13 residues. V was cut by 2 bases and J by 8 bases, with 11 bases left in between. Germline loops: CDR1 LNHDA, CDR2 SQIVND (reference sequence). In nucleotides, the CDR3 is TGTGCCAGTAGTATAAGGGGCGTGATTACGCAGTATTTT. As protein: CASSIRGVITQYF.

This chain connects TRBV5-1 to TRBJ2-5; 16 nucleotides match TRBD2. V lost 4 bases to trimming and J lost 1 base; unmatched junction nucleotides: 7. Germline CDR1 and CDR2: SGHRS and YFSETQ. The CDR3 spans 18 residues. The DNA of the CDR3 is TGCGCCAGCAGCCTAGGGACTAGCGGGGGGGCCCTCCAAGAGACCCAGTACTTC. It specifies CASSLGTSGGALQETQYF.